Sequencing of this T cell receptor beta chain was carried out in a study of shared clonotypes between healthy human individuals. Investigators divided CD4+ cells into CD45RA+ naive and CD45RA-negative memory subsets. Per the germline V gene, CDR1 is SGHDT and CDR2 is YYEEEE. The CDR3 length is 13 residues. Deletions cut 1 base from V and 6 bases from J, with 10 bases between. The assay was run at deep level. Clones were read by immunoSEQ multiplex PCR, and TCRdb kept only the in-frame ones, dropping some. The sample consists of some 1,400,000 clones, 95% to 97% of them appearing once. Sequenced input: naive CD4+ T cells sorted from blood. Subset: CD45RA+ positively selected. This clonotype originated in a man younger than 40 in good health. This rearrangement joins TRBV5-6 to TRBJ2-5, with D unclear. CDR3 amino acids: CASSLHDRQTQYF. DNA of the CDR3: TGTGCCAGCAGCTTGCATGATCGTCAGACCCAGTACTTC.